This T cell receptor (beta chain) was sequenced for a study of breast tumors, draining lymph nodes, adjacent tissues. Study results and caveats: Luminal-like breast cancer showed significantly higher tumor–nontumor repertoire similarity than basal-like.

Samples came from axillary lymph nodes draining the breast cancer. With regard to this clonotype: What it binds is not known.

CDR1 and CDR2 from the germline V gene are SQVTM and ANQGSEA. V dropped 5 bases and J dropped 6 bases, with 23 bases sitting between them. This CDR3 has 16 amino acids. A single record per CDR3 protein comes from TCRdb applying MiXCR to the multiplex PCR reads. This sample has about 300,000 distinct CDR3 sequences, with over 30% found just once. The rearrangement links TRBV29-1 to TRBJ2-1, with D possibly being TRBD2 (5 bases). The source material was axillary lymph node tissue. This sequence was found in a female donor with breast cancer. Some clones in this sample may be carry-over from other donors' samples. Here the CDR3 DNA reads TGCAGCGTTTCCCTTCCCGGACTTCGAAGCTTCAATGAGCAGTTCTTC. Translated: CSVSLPGLRSFNEQFF.